The 8 T cell receptor beta chains listed next were all sequenced from one sample in a study of shared clonotypes between healthy human individuals. The protocol was immunoSEQ multiplex PCR, while the TCRdb copy is restricted to in-frame clones and leaves out a portion. The sample holds over a million clones, roughly 97% seen once. Sequenced material: naive CD4+ T cells sorted from blood. Subset meaning: CD45RA+ positively selected. Receptor source: a man aged 25 to 40 in good health.

The chain uses TRBV29-1 and TRBJ2-7; perhaps TRBD2 as D (5 bases). The CDR3 extends over 11 amino acids. Trimming removed 7 bases from V and 6 bases from J, with 13 bases in between. Germline assignment: CDR1 SQVTM and CDR2 ANQGSEA. CDR3 region: CSAWTGLEQYF. CDR3 sequence (DNA): TGCAGCGCCTGGACTGGCCTCGAGCAGTACTTC.

The chain uses TRBV6-5 and TRBJ1-2; no firm D call. Per germline, CDR1 MNHEY and CDR2 SVGAGI. With 3 bases removed from V and 6 bases from J, the gap between germline ends came to 11 bases. This CDR3 comprises 13 residues. Written as DNA, the CDR3 is TGTGCCAGCAGTTATTCCCATAGGGATGGCTACACCTTC. Translating gives CASSYSHRDGYTF.

This sequence joins TRBV7-3 and TRBJ1-2, with D perhaps matching TRBD1 (6 bases). The CDR3 is made up of 16 amino acids. V was shortened by 1 base and J by 2 bases, with 14 bases between the two germline ends. The germline CDR1 and CDR2 sequences are SGHTA and FQGTGA. The CDR3 loop is CASSLNGTPKNYGYTF. The CDR3 nucleotides read TGTGCCAGCAGCTTAAACGGGACACCAAAGAACTATGGCTACACCTTC.

This chain joins TRBV6-6 and TRBJ2-1; the match to TRBD2 covers 7 bases. Trimming removed 6 bases from V and 14 bases from J; junction bases left unmatched: 19. The CDR3 spans 15 residues. Germline V CDR1 and CDR2: MNHNY, SVGAGI (reference sequence). CDR3 in DNA: TGTGCCAGCAGCCCCGAGCGGGGTACTCAATCCCGGGAGTTCTTC. This gives the protein CASSPERGTQSREFF.

This chain links TRBV18 with TRBJ2-2; D is possibly TRBD1 (5 bases). Trimming shortened V by 1 base and J by 2 bases, and 14 bases separated the two germline ends. CDR1 and CDR2 from the germline V gene are KGHSH and LQKENI. This CDR3 is 17 amino acids long. CDR3 coding DNA: TGTGCCAGCTCACCACTACAGGTCATACCCAACACCGGGGAGCTGTTTTTT. Translated, it gives CASSPLQVIPNTGELFF.

The V and J genes are TRBV15 and TRBJ1-4, with D perhaps TRBD1 (6 bases). V was trimmed by 3 bases and J by 2 bases, leaving 16 bases between them. The CDR3 contains 17 residues. Germline CDR1 and CDR2: LNHNV and YYDKDF (reference sequence). This chain's CDR3 is CATSSGEGGHTNEKLFF. CDR3 coding DNA: TGTGCCACCAGCAGTGGGGAGGGGGGTCATACTAATGAAAAACTGTTTTTT.

This rearrangement joins TRBV10-1 to TRBJ2-3; 13 bases match TRBD2. The J segment lost 2 bases and the V segment lost 4 bases, leaving 6 bases of the junction unmatched. Germline CDR1 WNHNN, CDR2 SYGVQD (reference sequence). There are 17 residues in the CDR3. The CDR3 coding sequence is TGCGCCAGCAGTGTTGCGGGACTAGCGGGACTCACAGATACGCAGTATTTT. This translates into CASSVAGLAGLTDTQYF.

The V and J genes are TRBV19 and TRBJ2-7; the D is unclear. CDR1 is LNHDA, CDR2 SQIVND, per germline (reference sequence). V was shortened by 7 bases and J by 2 bases, with 12 bases between the two germline ends. The CDR3 covers 13 residues. DNA of the CDR3: TGTGCCAGTAATAAGGGCGGCACCTACGAGCAGTACTTC. Its translation: CASNKGGTYEQYF.